The rows below give T cell receptor beta chains drawn from one sample of a study of blood T cell repertoires in COVID-19. The method was immunoSEQ multiplex PCR; TCRdb's version includes in-frame clones alone and lacks a portion of them. In the table there are 70,000 or so clones, 75% to 90% of which are singletons. The sequencing input was peripheral blood. These receptors all stem from a woman of 80 years or more with active or convalescent COVID-19. Each CDR3 is given with its conserved first and last residue. The D gene is left open where the match is weak. Only part of the rows carry a size: once, few, many, or a class if the clone is expanded.

TRBV5-1	.	TRBJ1-4	TRBD1	CASSWGQGVFGTNEKLFF	TGCGCCAGCAGCTGGGGACAGGGGGTTTTCGGAACTAATGAAAAACTGTTTTTT
TRBV6-5	few	TRBJ2-3	TRBD2	CASSSSGTSTDTQYF	TGTGCCAGCAGTTCTAGCGGGACTAGCACAGATACGCAGTATTTT
TRBV10-3	.	TRBJ1-5	TRBD1	CAIGDRETNQPQHF	TGTGCCATAGGGGACAGGGAGACAAATCAGCCCCAGCATTTT
TRBV2	.	TRBJ2-2	.	CASRSSVDTGELFF	TGTGCCAGCCGGAGCTCGGTCGACACCGGGGAGCTGTTTTTT
TRBV5-1	.	TRBJ2-3	.	CASSLAWRDTQYF	TGCGCCAGCAGCTTGGCATGGCGGGATACGCAGTATTTT
TRBV4-1	.	TRBJ2-7	TRBD2	CASSRSTSGTYEQYF	TGCGCCAGCAGCCGTTCAACTAGCGGGACCTACGAGCAGTACTTC
TRBV12-3/TRBV12-4	.	TRBJ1-6	.	CASTKIQNSPLHF	TGTGCCAGTACAAAAATCCAAAATTCACCCCTCCACTTT
TRBV28	few	TRBJ2-5	.	CASSMDTVQETQYF	TGTGCCAGCAGCATGGACACCGTCCAAGAGACCCAGTACTTC
TRBV3-1/TRBV3-2	.	TRBJ1-5	.	CASSQGLYSNQPQHF	TGTGCCAGCAGCCAAGGGCTGTATAGCAATCAGCCCCAGCATTTT
TRBV7-8	.	TRBJ1-5	.	CASSNSYSGGNQPQHF	TGTGCCAGCAGTAATAGTTACTCTGGAGGCAATCAGCCCCAGCATTTT
TRBV7-2	.	TRBJ1-2	TRBD1	CASSPSGTGIGYGYTF	TGTGCCAGCAGTCCGTCCGGGACAGGGATTGGCTATGGCTACACCTTC
TRBV18	.	TRBJ1-3	.	CASSGDRGNTIYF	TGTGCCAGCTCGGGAGACAGGGGAAACACCATATATTTT
TRBV4-3	.	TRBJ2-2	.	CASSQDTGAPTGELFF	TGCGCCAGCAGCCAAGATACCGGAGCTCCCACCGGGGAGCTGTTTTTT
TRBV6-5	once	TRBJ2-3	TRBD2	CASSYGAGELNTQYF	TGTGCCAGCAGTTACGGAGCGGGGGAGTTGAATACGCAGTATTTT
TRBV4-3	.	TRBJ2-3	TRBD2	CASSLSGTSGADTQYF	TGCGCCAGCAGCTTATCCGGGACTAGCGGCGCAGATACGCAGTATTTT
TRBV4-3	.	TRBJ2-7	TRBD1	CASSQENRGEQYF	TGCGCCAGCAGCCAAGAAAACAGGGGCGAGCAGTACTTC
TRBV5-1	once	TRBJ2-3	TRBD2	CASSLGGGLAVGYTDTQYF	TGCGCCAGCAGCTTGGGCGGAGGACTAGCGGTCGGATACACAGATACGCAGTATTTT
TRBV29-1	.	TRBJ1-5	.	CSVEEGGTAYQPQHF	TGCAGCGTTGAAGAGGGTGGAACAGCTTATCAGCCCCAGCATTTT
TRBV6-5	.	TRBJ1-3	.	CASVPAGSGNTIYF	TGTGCCAGCGTTCCGGCAGGTTCTGGAAACACCATATATTTT
TRBV13	.	TRBJ2-1	.	CASSFRGANYNEQFF	TGTGCCAGCAGCTTCCGGGGGGCCAATTACAATGAGCAGTTCTTC
TRBV30	few	TRBJ1-4	TRBD1	CAWSGDRAEKLFF	TGTGCCTGGAGTGGGGACAGGGCTGAAAAACTGTTTTTT
TRBV20-1	.	TRBJ2-3	TRBD2	CSASWGGSLTDTQYF	TGCAGTGCTAGTTGGGGGGGAAGTCTCACAGATACGCAGTATTTT
TRBV7-8	.	TRBJ2-3	TRBD2	CASSSRLAGTDTQYF	TGTGCCAGCAGCTCTCGACTAGCGGGCACAGATACGCAGTATTTT
TRBV19	.	TRBJ1-1	.	CASRLLGGVVTEAFF	TGTGCCAGTAGGCTATTAGGAGGAGTGGTCACTGAAGCTTTCTTT
TRBV7-8	once	TRBJ2-5	.	CASSRDTQETQYF	TGTGCCAGCAGCCGGGACACTCAAGAGACCCAGTACTTC
TRBV6-5	.	TRBJ2-7	TRBD1	CASRTGTGRSYEQYF	TGTGCCAGCAGGACTGGGACAGGGCGTTCCTACGAGCAGTACTTC
TRBV11-3	.	TRBJ1-5	TRBD1	CASSLEAVQGGPQHF	TGTGCCAGCAGCTTAGAGGCAGTCCAGGGGGGGCCCCAGCATTTT
TRBV21-1	.	TRBJ1-1	.	CASSKTTEAFF	TGTGCCAGCAGCAAGACTACTGAAGCTTTCTTT
TRBV29-1	.	TRBJ1-2	.	CSVPHGGFGYTF	TGCAGCGTGCCACACGGAGGGTTTGGCTACACCTTC
TRBV6-4	.	TRBJ2-3	TRBD1	CARLGQDNSSTDTQYF	TGTGCCAGACTCGGACAGGACAACTCTAGCACAGATACGCAGTATTTT
TRBV6-6	.	TRBJ1-2	.	CASSSDGLGYTF	TGTGCCAGCAGTTCGGATGGGCTCGGCTACACCTTC
TRBV5-1	.	TRBJ2-7	.	CASSLFGDREQYF	TGCGCCAGCAGCTTGTTCGGGGATCGGGAGCAGTACTTC
TRBV6-6	.	TRBJ2-2	TRBD2	CASSRLAGRNTGELFF	TGTGCCAGCAGTCGACTAGCGGGGCGCAACACCGGGGAGCTGTTTTTT
TRBV4-3	.	TRBJ1-2	.	CASSQQTANYGYTF	TGCGCCAGCAGCCAACAGACAGCGAACTATGGCTACACCTTC
TRBV30	.	TRBJ2-3	TRBD2	CAWSAGLAGGPDTQYF	TGTGCCTGGAGCGCCGGACTAGCGGGGGGTCCAGATACGCAGTATTTT
TRBV19	.	TRBJ1-6	.	CASRTREYDSPLHF	TGTGCCAGTAGGACCCGGGAGTACGATTCACCCCTCCACTTT
TRBV20-1	.	TRBJ1-2	.	CLGQTNYGYTF	TGCCTCGGACAAACTAACTATGGCTACACCTTC
TRBV5-3	.	TRBJ2-7	.	CARSLGACEQYF	TGTGCCAGAAGCTTGGGGGCTTGCGAGCAGTACTTC
TRBV5-3	.	TRBJ1-3	TRBD1	CARSLSDRGSGNTIYF	TGTGCCAGAAGCTTGTCGGACAGGGGTTCTGGAAACACCATATATTTT
TRBV27	.	TRBJ1-4	.	CASSTNRDLGEKLFF	TGTGCCAGCAGTACAAACAGGGACCTTGGTGAAAAACTGTTTTTT
TRBV20-1	.	TRBJ2-3	.	CSASFREKLWGTDTQYF	TGCAGTGCTAGTTTCAGGGAAAAACTATGGGGCACAGATACGCAGTATTTT
TRBV7-8	.	TRBJ1-1	.	CASSKGGGLNTEAFF	TGTGCCAGCAGTAAAGGGGGAGGGCTGAACACTGAAGCTTTCTTT
TRBV30	.	TRBJ1-5	TRBD1	CAWSRGQGVTSNQPQHF	TGTGCCTGGAGTAGGGGACAGGGGGTAACTAGCAATCAGCCCCAGCATTTT